This TCR beta chain was sequenced for a study of blood T cell repertoires in COVID-19. Study information: Some COVID-19 samples were acute and others convalescent; all came from the United States, Italy and Spain. PBMCs, B-cell-depleted T cells, or T cells were the source of the cDNA or gDNA that made up the material.

Germline V gene lookup returns CDR1 LGHDT and CDR2 YNNKEL (reference sequence). V shed 0 bases, J shed 2 bases, and the junction held 5 bases outside the gene matches. The CDR3 is made up of 19 amino acids. Individuals drawn from around 25 US areas were roughly 18 to 89 years old. Profiled with immunoSEQ multiplex PCR; TCRdb holds only in-frame clones, not every one. The sample holds approximately 470,000 clones, 75% to 90% seen once. The sequencing sample was made of PBMCs or T cells enriched from blood (not recorded which). The rearrangement joins TRBV3-1 (or the pseudogene TRBV3-2) to TRBJ2-1, with 15 positions matching TRBD2. This clonotype originated in a woman younger than 35 who had recovered from COVID-19. CDR3 amino acids: CASSQEGGLAGGTYNEQFF. CDR3 DNA sequence: TGTGCCAGCAGCCAAGAAGGCGGACTAGCGGGGGGGACCTACAATGAGCAGTTCTTC.